This passage covers 6 T cell receptor beta chains from one sample sequenced in a study of a mutant IDH1 vaccine in newly diagnosed glioma. The antigens for these receptors are not known. As to time point: week 11, during vaccination. Topical imiquimod was applied with each vaccine dose, which held 300 ug of mutant IDH1 20-mer peptide. Measured with immunoSEQ multiplex PCR; TCRdb has only the in-frame clones, and not every one. Among 40,000 or so clones listed, 84% were seen once. The material sequenced was PBMCs, taken from a glioma patient whose treatment included an IDH1 peptide vaccine. Receptors originate from a middle-aged man with glioma.

The J gene is TRBJ2-5, the V gene TRBV5-5, with D unresolved. The germline V and J ends were trimmed by 1 base and 5 bases, with 9 bases remaining between them. The CDR3 is 13 residues long. Germline values: CDR1 SGHKS, CDR2 YYEKEE (reference sequence). Here the CDR3 DNA reads TGTGCCAGCAGCTTGTTTTATACGGAGACCCAGTACTTC. It is translated as CASSLFYTETQYF.

V and J are TRBV7-9 and TRBJ1-3; D not resolved. V lost 1 base to trimming and J lost 4 bases, with 5 bases between them. Germline V gene sequence: CDR1 SEHNR, CDR2 FQNEAQ (reference sequence). CDR3 size: 13 residues. The CDR3 region is CASSLESGNTIYF. CDR3 nucleotides: TGTGCCAGCAGCTTAGAGTCAGGAAACACCATATATTTT.

The chain recombines TRBV28 with TRBJ1-5, with 9 nucleotides matching TRBD1. Germline CDR1 MDHEN, CDR2 SYDVKM. This CDR3 comprises 15 residues. Trimming removed 6 bases from V and 4 bases from J; junction bases left unmatched: 7. The CDR3 nucleotides are TGTGCCAGCAGCCATGGACAGGGGCAGAATCAGCCCCAGCATTTT. This encodes CASSHGQGQNQPQHF. Looking up the rest from reference TRBV28 and TRBJ1-5 gives the full variable domain: DVKVTQSSRYLVKRTGEKVFLECVQDMDHENMFWYRQDPGLGLRLIYFSYDVKMKEKGDIPEGYSVSREKKERFSLILESASTNQTSMYLCASSHGQGQNQPQHFGDGTRLSIL.

This rearrangement joins TRBV7-3 to TRBJ2-1; TRBD2 matches at 11 bases. The CDR3 runs to 15 residues. The junction had 8 bases not matched to a gene; V was cut back by 8 bases and J by 5 bases. Germline loops: CDR1 SGHTA, CDR2 FQGTGA. The CDR3 loop is CASRHKLAGDNEQFF. CDR3 DNA sequence: TGTGCCAGCCGACATAAACTAGCGGGAGACAATGAGCAGTTCTTC.

This chain links TRBV14 with TRBJ2-5; 9 bases are shared with TRBD2. CDR1 and CDR2 from the germline V gene are SGHDN and FVKESK. After removal of 4 bases from V and 7 bases from J, the junction contained 10 bases not matched to a gene. This CDR3 has 15 amino acids. The CDR3 loop is CASSRSSGIRGTQYF. Written as DNA, the CDR3 is TGTGCCAGCAGCCGGTCTAGCGGGATACGGGGGACCCAGTACTTC.

The V gene is TRBV27, the J gene TRBJ2-7; TRBD2 agrees at 8 bases. The CDR3 is 14 residues long. The V gene end was trimmed by 3 bases and the J gene end by 3 bases; junction bases not matched to a gene: 4. Germline CDR1 and CDR2: MNHEY and SMNVEV (reference sequence). CDR3 nucleotide sequence: TGTGCCAGCAGTTTTAGTACTAGCGGCTACGAGCAGTACTTC. Protein product: CASSFSTSGYEQYF.